This passage covers 30 T cell receptor beta chains from one sample sequenced in a study of T-cell reconstitution after alpha-beta-depleted transplantation in children. Molecular barcoding with unique molecular identifiers was used for the TCRbeta library. TCRdb processed the PCR reads anew with MiXCR; each CDR3 protein has one entry. The sample lists about 58,000 distinct CDR3 sequences, 44% occurring once. The input for sequencing was PBMCs, mostly from graft donor cells, taken 360 days after TCRalphabeta/CD19-depleted stem cell transplant. All receptors derive from a male patient aged 5 to 17 who had a stem cell transplant for acute lymphoblastic leukemia, so the T cells may come from the graft donor.

The chain combines TRBV28 with TRBJ2-3, with 7 bases identical to TRBD1. This CDR3 has 16 amino acids. J was trimmed by 1 base and V by 5 bases; bases with no gene match: 9. Germline-derived CDR1 and CDR2 are MDHEN and SYDVKM. For the CDR3, the DNA is TGTGCCAGCAGTCCCCCGACAGGGTTGGGCACAGATACGCAGTATTTT. This sequence encodes CASSPPTGLGTDTQYF.

This clonotype was counted a few times. The chain is built from TRBV28 and TRBJ2-1; TRBD2 matches 11 bases. The CDR3 loop spans 19 amino acids. CDR1 and CDR2 (germline): MDHEN, SYDVKM. Trimming removed 6 bases from V and 7 bases from J; junction bases left unmatched: 20. The CDR3 region has the DNA TGTGCCAGCAGAAGCGGATTTACTAGCGGGAGTTCCGGATGGAATGAGCAGTTCTTC. Residues: CASRSGFTSGSSGWNEQFF.

This clonotype has just one count. V and J are TRBV7-2 and TRBJ2-3; the match to TRBD2 covers 11 bases. Trimming at V came to 5 bases and at J to 5 bases, leaving 9 bases not matched to a gene. CDR1 and CDR2 (germline): SGHTA, FQGNSA. This CDR3 region has 16 residues. The CDR3, as DNA: TGTGCCAGCAGCCCTCGACTAGCGGGGTTGAGAGATACGCAGTATTTT. It is translated as CASSPRLAGLRDTQYF.

This clonotype came up a few times. V and J are TRBV7-2 and TRBJ2-7; TRBD2 agrees at 7 bases. V shed 1 base, J shed 2 bases, and the junction held 8 bases outside the gene matches. CDR1 and CDR2 (germline): SGHTA, FQGNSA. The CDR3 is 16 residues long. The CDR3 here is CASSLVGGRSTYEQYF. For the CDR3, the DNA is TGTGCCAGCAGCTTAGTTGGCGGGAGAAGCACCTACGAGCAGTACTTC.

This chain links TRBV15 with TRBJ2-1; TRBD2 aligns across 7 bases. V was pared by 5 bases and J by 6 bases, with 13 bases of the junction left unmatched. The germline V gene encodes CDR1 LNHNV and CDR2 YYDKDF (reference sequence). There are 16 residues in the CDR3. The CDR3 spells CATSGRGTPRVNEQFF. The DNA of the CDR3 is TGTGCCACCAGCGGGCGGGGGACTCCTCGGGTCAATGAGCAGTTCTTC.

This clonotype appeared once. The chain carries TRBV15 and TRBJ2-3, with D uncertain. Germline CDR1 reads LNHNV; CDR2 reads YYDKDF (reference sequence). This CDR3 contains 15 residues. Deletions cut 6 bases from V and 1 base from J, with 14 bases between. The CDR3 region is CATSDLVARTDTQYF. Here the CDR3 DNA reads TGTGCCACCAGTGACCTCGTTGCCCGCACAGATACGCAGTATTTT.

This clonotype came up once. V and J are TRBV10-3 and TRBJ2-3, with 7 bases lining up with TRBD2. The CDR3 has 13 residues. Germline V lookup: CDR1 ENHRY, CDR2 SYGVKD. With V trimmed by 9 bases and J by 0 bases, 3 bases remained unmatched. The CDR3 sequence: CAIQRGSTDTQYF. CDR3 nucleotides: TGTGCCATACAGCGGGGTAGCACAGATACGCAGTATTTT.

V and J are TRBV5-1 and TRBJ2-1; TRBD2 agrees at 12 bases. Germline CDR1 SGHRS, CDR2 YFSETQ. V was pared by 4 bases and J by 6 bases, with 8 bases of the junction left unmatched. This CDR3 is 16 amino acids long. CDR3 sequence: CASSALAGGSVNEQFF. CDR3 DNA sequence: TGCGCCAGCAGCGCGCTAGCGGGAGGGTCGGTCAATGAGCAGTTCTTC.

The V call is TRBV24-1, the J call TRBJ2-1, with 8 bases fitting TRBD1. Germline V CDR1 and CDR2: KGHDR, SFDVKD. Trimming took 9 bases from V and 7 from J; bases not matched to a gene: 7. The CDR3 has 13 residues. The CDR3 DNA is TGTGCCACCGGTAGACAGGGGTTGAATGAGCAGTTCTTC. This codes for CATGRQGLNEQFF.

The genes are TRBV15 and TRBJ2-7; no definite D call. This CDR3 contains 14 residues. The V gene's germline CDR1 is LNHNV and CDR2 YYDKDF (reference sequence). Trimming left V 0 bases short and J 6 bases short, with 12 bases between. In nucleotides, the CDR3 is TGTGCCACCAGCAGAGATCAAGGGCTCGGCGAGCAGTACTTC. It yields the protein CATSRDQGLGEQYF.

The chain recombines TRBV7-6 with TRBJ2-4, with TRBD2 identical over 8 bases. The trim removed 5 bases at V and 5 bases at J, leaving 2 bases unmatched. This CDR3 spans 13 amino acids. From germline, CDR1 is SGHVS and CDR2 FNYEAQ. Here the CDR3 reads CASSPGLENIQYF. The CDR3 DNA is TGTGCCAGCAGCCCGGGACTAGAAAACATTCAGTACTTC.

This clonotype was picked up a small number of times. The chain couples TRBV12-3 or TRBV12-4 to TRBJ2-7; 9 bases match TRBD2. The length of the CDR3 is 14 residues. V was clipped by 6 bases and J by 4 bases; unmatched bases: 7. CDR3 sequence reads: CASSPLAGRYEQYF. Here the CDR3 DNA reads TGTGCCAGCAGCCCTCTAGCGGGAAGATACGAGCAGTACTTC.

This chain uses TRBV12-3 or TRBV12-4 with TRBJ2-1; tentatively, D is TRBD2 (6 bases). The CDR3 contains 15 residues. Trimming took 6 bases from V and 4 from J, leaving 16 bases between them. The CDR3 DNA reads as TGTGCCAGCAGCCCCGGGAGCGGACTTTACAATGAGCAGTTCTTC. It translates to CASSPGSGLYNEQFF.

The gene calls are TRBV11-2 and TRBJ2-7; tentatively, D is TRBD2 (6 bases). Trimming took off 6 bases at V and 3 bases at J, with 9 bases between the two ends. The CDR3 has 12 amino acids. Germline V lookup: CDR1 SGHAT, CDR2 FQNNGV. CDR3 protein: CASSRSGYEQYF. The CDR3 DNA is TGTGCCAGCAGTCGTAGCGGCTACGAGCAGTACTTC.

This clonotype was observed at least ten times. The rearrangement joins TRBV12-3 or TRBV12-4 to TRBJ1-1; D unclear. The CDR3 consists of 12 residues. Trimming removed 3 bases from V and 1 base from J, with 3 bases in between. The CDR3 is CASSLGNTEAFF. In DNA, the CDR3 is TGTGCCAGCAGTTTGGGGAACACTGAAGCTTTCTTT.

V gene TRBV7-8 combines with J gene TRBJ2-1; possible D gene TRBD2, 5 bases. Between the trimmed V and J ends, which lost 3 bases and 5 bases, there was a span of 8 bases. Germline assignment: CDR1 SGHVS and CDR2 FQNEAQ. The CDR3 runs 13 residues. The CDR3 region has the DNA TGTGCCAGCAGCTTGGGAGATAACAATGAGCAGTTCTTC. Protein sequence: CASSLGDNNEQFF.

This clonotype was counted only a few times. The CDR3 DNA sequence: TGTGCCAGCAGTTTACATACTGAAGCTTTCTTT. Its translation: CASSLHTEAFF. V and J are TRBV12-3 or TRBV12-4 and TRBJ1-1; unclear D gene. V lost 2 bases, J lost 5 bases, and 3 bases lay in between. The length of the CDR3 is 11 residues.

This rearrangement joins TRBV19 to TRBJ2-4; 7 positions match TRBD1. This CDR3 has 13 residues. Germline CDR1 LNHDA, CDR2 SQIVND (reference sequence). Trimming removed 4 bases from V and 8 bases from J; junction bases left unmatched: 5. CDR3: CASSTNQGDIQYF. The CDR3 DNA reads as TGTGCCAGTAGTACCAACCAGGGGGACATTCAGTACTTC. Looking up the rest from reference TRBV19 and TRBJ2-4 gives the full variable domain: DGGITQSPKYLFRKEGQNVTLSCEQNLNHDAMYWYRQDPGQGLRLIYYSQIVNDFQKGDIAEGYSVSREKKESFPLTVTSAQKNPTAFYLCASSTNQGDIQYFGAGTRLSVL.

V usage is TRBV6-1 and J usage is TRBJ2-3; perhaps D is TRBD1 or TRBD2 (5 bases each). This CDR3 has 14 residues. Germline V gene lookup returns CDR1 MNHNS and CDR2 SASEGT. Deletions cut 9 bases from V and 3 bases from J, with 16 bases between. The CDR3 nucleotides read TGTGCCAGAGAGGGGACGGCGCCAACAGATACGCAGTATTTT. Residues: CAREGTAPTDTQYF.

DNA of the CDR3: TGTGCCAGCAGTTTCCGCGAGGGGCAGGGCATCAATTCACCCCTCCACTTT. Its protein is CASSFREGQGINSPLHF. V usage is TRBV28 and J usage is TRBJ1-6; TRBD1 is a possible D gene (5 bases). In germline, CDR1 is MDHEN, CDR2 SYDVKM. Trimming shortened V by 3 bases and J by 7 bases, and 19 bases separated the two germline ends. The CDR3 contains 17 residues.

This clonotype was detected only once. The V call is TRBV20-1, the J call TRBJ1-4; 8 bases match TRBD1. The length of the CDR3 is 14 residues. The V gene's germline CDR1 is DFQATT and CDR2 SNEGSKA (reference sequence). V lost 2 bases and J lost 7; bases outside the gene matches: 6. CDR3 bases: TGCAGTGCTAGACAGACAGGGGTGCGTGAAAAACTGTTTTTT. Protein product: CSARQTGVREKLFF.

The chain links TRBV27 to TRBJ2-2; TRBD2 is a possible D gene (6 bases). Germline values: CDR1 MNHEY, CDR2 SMNVEV (reference sequence). This CDR3 contains 14 residues. V shed 4 bases and J shed 7 bases, with 13 bases lying between them. CDR3 residues: CASSWHRRGGELFF. The CDR3, as DNA: TGTGCCAGCAGTTGGCACAGGCGGGGCGGGGAGCTGTTTTTT.

The rearrangement joins TRBV12-3 or TRBV12-4 to TRBJ2-1; the match to TRBD2 covers 10 bases. The V and J ends lost 6 bases and 4 bases, in that order; junction bases with no gene match: 6. The CDR3 has 15 amino acids. The CDR3 region has the DNA TGTGCCAGCAGCCACGGACTAGCGGCTTACAATGAGCAGTTCTTC. Its protein is CASSHGLAAYNEQFF.

The table lists this clonotype with a few counts. The gene calls are TRBV24-1 and TRBJ2-1, with 8 bases identical to TRBD1. Germline trimming cut 9 bases from V and 7 bases from J; bases unmatched to any gene: 13. CDR1 is KGHDR, CDR2 SFDVKD, per germline. The CDR3 sequence is 15 residues long. CDR3 sequence (DNA): TGTGCCACCGCTGAGGGGACAGGAGAGTGGAATGAGCAGTTCTTC. It specifies CATAEGTGEWNEQFF.

V usage is TRBV3-1 and J usage is TRBJ2-3; 11 bases are shared with TRBD2. With 1 base clipped from V and 5 bases from J, the junction kept 5 bases outside the gene matches. The CDR3 contains 16 residues. Germline V gene data show CDR1 as LGHDT and CDR2 as YNNKEL (reference sequence). The CDR3 is CASSQGGGLAGDTQYF. Here the CDR3 DNA reads TGTGCCAGCAGCCAAGGAGGTGGACTAGCGGGAGATACGCAGTATTTT.

This clonotype was seen only a few times. This chain links TRBV6-2 or TRBV6-3 with TRBJ1-5; no definite D call. The CDR3 is 14 residues long. The germline V gene encodes CDR1 MNHEY and CDR2 SVGEGT. V was pared by 0 bases and J by 7 bases, with 10 bases between. The CDR3 coding sequence is TGTGCCAGCAGTTACTCGAGTTCAGGCCAGCCCCAGCATTTT. Translating gives CASSYSSSGQPQHF.

This rearrangement joins TRBV5-1 to TRBJ2-5; tentatively, D is TRBD2 (7 bases). Germline values: CDR1 SGHRS, CDR2 YFSETQ. The CDR3 extends over 15 amino acids. Trimming shortened V by 0 bases and J by 4 bases, and 13 bases separated the two germline ends. In nucleotides, the CDR3 is TGCGCCAGCAGCTTGGAGGCAGGGGAGGGAGAGACCCAGTACTTC. Translating it yields CASSLEAGEGETQYF.

V and J are TRBV28 and TRBJ2-7; D is unclear. Germline CDR1 MDHEN, CDR2 SYDVKM. The CDR3 loop spans 14 amino acids. V gave up 3 bases and J gave up 2 bases, with 11 bases separating them. The CDR3 protein is CASSFSSSPYEQYF. The CDR3 DNA sequence: TGTGCCAGCAGTTTCTCTAGTAGTCCCTACGAGCAGTACTTC.

This clonotype has a handful of counts. The V call is TRBV12-3 or TRBV12-4, the J call TRBJ1-2; D gene unclear. V was cut by 6 bases and J by 6 bases, with 14 bases left in between. This CDR3 spans 13 amino acids. The CDR3 sequence is CASSFGLANGYTF. DNA for the CDR3: TGTGCCAGCAGCTTCGGACTTGCTAATGGCTACACCTTC.

The chain combines TRBV2 with TRBJ2-7; D remains unclear. CDR3 length: 11 residues. From germline, CDR1 is SNHLY and CDR2 FYNNEI. V was shortened by 6 bases and J by 2 bases, with 5 bases between the two germline ends. The CDR3 coding sequence is TGTGCCAGCAGGCCCCCCTACGAGCAGTACTTC. The encoded protein is CASRPPYEQYF.